This T cell receptor (beta chain) was found in a study of shared clonotypes between healthy human individuals. Study information: Researchers assigned three CD4 naive, three CD4 memory, two CD8 naive and one CD8 memory plate to each donor. The study's findings and limits: Although depth was large, rarefaction showed that sequencing of the sorted subsets was incomplete. Among the subsets, naive ones generally showed larger estimated richness than memory ones.

Assay execution proceeded at the deep level. Sequencing was performed with immunoSEQ multiplex PCR; in TCRdb, only in-frame clones are kept and a portion is missing. The table lists roughly 1,800,000 clones, approximately 94% of them singletons, with under 1.5% in the top ten. CD8 cells regarded as naive lacked CD45RO, were positively chosen for CCR7, and omitted terminally differentiated effector memory CD45RA+ cells. Comments on this clone: Its antigen is as yet unknown.

The CDR3 is 15 residues long. V was pared by 1 base and J by 5 bases, with 6 bases of the junction left unmatched. The germline CDR1 and CDR2 sequences are SEHNR and FQNEAQ (reference sequence). The receptor was derived from a young man in good health. V and J are TRBV7-9 and TRBJ2-5; 8 positions agree with TRBD2. Sequencing was performed on naive CD8+ T cells sorted from blood. This chain's CDR3 is CASSLVGLAIETQYF. The CDR3 bases are TGTGCCAGCAGCTTAGTCGGACTAGCTATCGAGACCCAGTACTTC.